This T cell receptor beta chain was recorded in a study of CD8 T cells in ankylosing spondylitis. TCRdb recomputed calls from the 5' RACE reads with MiXCR, one row per CDR3 protein. Found here are roughly 130,000 distinct CDR3 sequences, around 7% of them singletons; the top ten hold 10% to 15%. CDR3 length: 16 residues. Trimming removed 7 bases at V and 0 bases at J, with 17 bases between. Germline assignment: CDR1 SGHRS and CDR2 YFSETQ. This TCR derives from a male donor with ankylosing spondylitis or in good health (not recorded which). The sequenced material came from blood, either unsorted or a sorted T cell fraction (not recorded which). The genes are TRBV5-1 and TRBJ2-1; D gene ambiguous. The CDR3 DNA reads as TGCGCCAGCTCCTGGCTGGCAGCGAGCTCCTACAATGAGCAGTTCTTC. Its translation: CASSWLAASSYNEQFF.